Following are 12 T cell receptor beta chains from one sample sequenced in a study of blood T cells in healthy people across ages. A second PCR, run for roughly 6 to 11 cycles, used a sample-barcoded 5' primer plus a J-beta primer mix. Each CDR3 protein gets one entry after TCRdb re-called the 5' RACE reads with MiXCR. The sample has some 780,000 distinct CDR3 sequences, roughly 56% seen once. Sequenced input: blood. These receptors originate from a man aged 40-49 years in good health.

This chain connects TRBV29-1 to TRBJ1-4; 8 bases fit TRBD1. This CDR3 is built from 17 residues. J was trimmed by 5 bases and V by 1 base; bases with no gene match: 12. The germline V gene encodes CDR1 SQVTM and CDR2 ANQGSEA. The CDR3 nucleotides read TGCAGCGTTGAAGTGGGGACAGGAGGGGGACTGAATGAAAAACTGTTTTTT. Residues: CSVEVGTGGGLNEKLFF.

V and J are TRBV3-1 and TRBJ2-1; the match to TRBD2 covers 7 bases. The germline V gene encodes CDR1 LGHDT and CDR2 YNNKEL (reference sequence). After removal of 2 bases from V and 2 bases from J, the junction contained 6 bases not matched to a gene. This CDR3 comprises 16 residues. The CDR3 DNA sequence: TGTGCCAGCAGCCAAATGACGGGGGGTGCCTACAATGAGCAGTTCTTC. Its translation: CASSQMTGGAYNEQFF.

This clonotype has only one observation. The V call is TRBV29-1, the J call TRBJ2-1, with unresolved D. Trimming cost V 1 base and J 4 bases, with 11 bases left between them. The CDR3 has 14 residues. Germline V gives CDR1 SQVTM, CDR2 ANQGSEA. CDR3 nucleotides: TGCAGCGTTGAAGGCCTAGAACGTTACAATGAGCAGTTCTTC. Translating gives CSVEGLERYNEQFF.

The V and J genes are TRBV2 and TRBJ2-6; the D is unclear. The germline V gene has CDR1 SNHLY and CDR2 FYNNEI. This CDR3 spans 14 amino acids. V lost 6 bases and J lost 1, with 7 bases in between. CDR3 region: CASRPESGANVLTF. The CDR3 region has the DNA TGTGCCAGCAGGCCAGAATCTGGGGCCAACGTCCTGACTTTC.

This chain links TRBV29-1 with TRBJ2-5, with TRBD2 as a possible D gene (6 bases). Germline values: CDR1 SQVTM, CDR2 ANQGSEA. V was pared by 3 bases and J by 7 bases, with 15 bases between. The CDR3 covers 13 residues. CDR3 sequence (DNA): TGCAGCGTTGATCGAGCCCAGGGAGGGACCCAGTACTTC. It encodes CSVDRAQGGTQYF.

This sequence joins TRBV7-6 and TRBJ1-2; 8 positions match TRBD1. Germline CDR1 SGHVS, CDR2 FNYEAQ. J lost 4 bases, V lost 5 bases, and 9 bases had no gene match. This CDR3 contains 15 residues. CDR3 sequence: CASSPLTGDSYGYTF. The DNA for the CDR3 is TGTGCCAGCAGCCCCCTGACAGGGGATTCCTATGGCTACACCTTC. The entire variable domain, with the rest obtained from reference TRBV7-6 and TRBJ1-2, is as follows: GAGVSQSPRYKVTKRGQDVALRCDPISGHVSLYWYRQALGQGPEFLTYFNYEAQQDKSGLPNDRFSAERPEGSISTLTIQRTEQRDSAMYRCASSPLTGDSYGYTFGSGTRLTVV.

This clonotype was recorded once. V is TRBV7-9 and J is TRBJ2-3; unclear D gene. V gave up 5 bases and J gave up 14 bases, with 11 bases separating them. CDR1 is SEHNR and CDR2 is FQNEAQ in the germline V gene (reference sequence). The CDR3 consists of 10 residues. The CDR3 protein is CASSPSQGYF. Written as DNA, the CDR3 is TGTGCCAGCAGCCCCAGCCAAGGGTATTTT.

V is TRBV2 and J is TRBJ2-1, with D unresolved. This CDR3 region has 14 residues. Trimming pared 6 bases from V and 3 bases from J, leaving 12 bases between. Germline CDR1 is SNHLY and CDR2 is FYNNEI. CDR3: CASRRVLSYNEQFF. The CDR3 DNA reads TGTGCCAGCAGACGCGTCTTAAGCTACAATGAGCAGTTCTTC. The variable domain in full, completed from reference TRBV2 and TRBJ2-1, reads EPEVTQTPSHQVTQMGQEVILRCVPISNHLYFYWYRQILGQKVEFLVSFYNNEISEKSEIFDDQFSVERPDGSNFTLKIRSTKLEDSAMYFCASRRVLSYNEQFFGPGTRLTVL.

In regard to this clonotype: A read error may produce the germline difference seen at one junction end. The rearrangement joins TRBV5-1 to TRBJ2-7; D could derive from TRBD1 or TRBD2 (5 bases each). CDR3 size: 14 residues. CDR1 and CDR2 from the germline V gene are SGHRS and YFSETQ. In DNA form, the CDR3 reads TGTGCCAGCAGCTCAAGGGACGGTGACTACGAGCAGTACTTC. The encoded protein is CASSSRDGDYEQYF.

The rearrangement links TRBV7-8 to TRBJ2-5; 8 bases align to TRBD1. J gave up 5 bases and V 7 bases, and 12 bases lay outside the gene matches. CDR1 is SGHVS and CDR2 is FQNEAQ in the germline V gene. CDR3 length: 15 amino acids. The CDR3 nucleotides read TGTGCCAGCACCCCGGGACAGGTGTCGTTCGAGACCCAGTACTTC. It translates to CASTPGQVSFETQYF.

This clonotype occurred once. J is TRBJ2-3 and V is TRBV5-1, with D possibly TRBD1 on 5 matching bases. Trimming removed 0 bases from V and 3 bases from J, with 11 bases in between. The CDR3 loop spans 15 amino acids. The germline CDR1 and CDR2 sequences are SGHRS and YFSETQ. For the CDR3, the DNA is TGCGCCAGCAGCTTGGACGTGACAGAAACAGATACGCAGTATTTT. Protein product: CASSLDVTETDTQYF.

The V and J genes are TRBV5-1 and TRBJ2-5; D tentatively reads TRBD1 or TRBD2 (7 bases each). Per germline, CDR1 SGHRS and CDR2 YFSETQ. Trimming took 0 bases from V and 5 from J, leaving 17 bases between them. CDR3 length: 16 amino acids. CDR3 nucleotides: TGCGCCAGCAGCTTGGAACAGGGGAGGGTTCAGGAGACCCAGTACTTC. Protein sequence: CASSLEQGRVQETQYF.